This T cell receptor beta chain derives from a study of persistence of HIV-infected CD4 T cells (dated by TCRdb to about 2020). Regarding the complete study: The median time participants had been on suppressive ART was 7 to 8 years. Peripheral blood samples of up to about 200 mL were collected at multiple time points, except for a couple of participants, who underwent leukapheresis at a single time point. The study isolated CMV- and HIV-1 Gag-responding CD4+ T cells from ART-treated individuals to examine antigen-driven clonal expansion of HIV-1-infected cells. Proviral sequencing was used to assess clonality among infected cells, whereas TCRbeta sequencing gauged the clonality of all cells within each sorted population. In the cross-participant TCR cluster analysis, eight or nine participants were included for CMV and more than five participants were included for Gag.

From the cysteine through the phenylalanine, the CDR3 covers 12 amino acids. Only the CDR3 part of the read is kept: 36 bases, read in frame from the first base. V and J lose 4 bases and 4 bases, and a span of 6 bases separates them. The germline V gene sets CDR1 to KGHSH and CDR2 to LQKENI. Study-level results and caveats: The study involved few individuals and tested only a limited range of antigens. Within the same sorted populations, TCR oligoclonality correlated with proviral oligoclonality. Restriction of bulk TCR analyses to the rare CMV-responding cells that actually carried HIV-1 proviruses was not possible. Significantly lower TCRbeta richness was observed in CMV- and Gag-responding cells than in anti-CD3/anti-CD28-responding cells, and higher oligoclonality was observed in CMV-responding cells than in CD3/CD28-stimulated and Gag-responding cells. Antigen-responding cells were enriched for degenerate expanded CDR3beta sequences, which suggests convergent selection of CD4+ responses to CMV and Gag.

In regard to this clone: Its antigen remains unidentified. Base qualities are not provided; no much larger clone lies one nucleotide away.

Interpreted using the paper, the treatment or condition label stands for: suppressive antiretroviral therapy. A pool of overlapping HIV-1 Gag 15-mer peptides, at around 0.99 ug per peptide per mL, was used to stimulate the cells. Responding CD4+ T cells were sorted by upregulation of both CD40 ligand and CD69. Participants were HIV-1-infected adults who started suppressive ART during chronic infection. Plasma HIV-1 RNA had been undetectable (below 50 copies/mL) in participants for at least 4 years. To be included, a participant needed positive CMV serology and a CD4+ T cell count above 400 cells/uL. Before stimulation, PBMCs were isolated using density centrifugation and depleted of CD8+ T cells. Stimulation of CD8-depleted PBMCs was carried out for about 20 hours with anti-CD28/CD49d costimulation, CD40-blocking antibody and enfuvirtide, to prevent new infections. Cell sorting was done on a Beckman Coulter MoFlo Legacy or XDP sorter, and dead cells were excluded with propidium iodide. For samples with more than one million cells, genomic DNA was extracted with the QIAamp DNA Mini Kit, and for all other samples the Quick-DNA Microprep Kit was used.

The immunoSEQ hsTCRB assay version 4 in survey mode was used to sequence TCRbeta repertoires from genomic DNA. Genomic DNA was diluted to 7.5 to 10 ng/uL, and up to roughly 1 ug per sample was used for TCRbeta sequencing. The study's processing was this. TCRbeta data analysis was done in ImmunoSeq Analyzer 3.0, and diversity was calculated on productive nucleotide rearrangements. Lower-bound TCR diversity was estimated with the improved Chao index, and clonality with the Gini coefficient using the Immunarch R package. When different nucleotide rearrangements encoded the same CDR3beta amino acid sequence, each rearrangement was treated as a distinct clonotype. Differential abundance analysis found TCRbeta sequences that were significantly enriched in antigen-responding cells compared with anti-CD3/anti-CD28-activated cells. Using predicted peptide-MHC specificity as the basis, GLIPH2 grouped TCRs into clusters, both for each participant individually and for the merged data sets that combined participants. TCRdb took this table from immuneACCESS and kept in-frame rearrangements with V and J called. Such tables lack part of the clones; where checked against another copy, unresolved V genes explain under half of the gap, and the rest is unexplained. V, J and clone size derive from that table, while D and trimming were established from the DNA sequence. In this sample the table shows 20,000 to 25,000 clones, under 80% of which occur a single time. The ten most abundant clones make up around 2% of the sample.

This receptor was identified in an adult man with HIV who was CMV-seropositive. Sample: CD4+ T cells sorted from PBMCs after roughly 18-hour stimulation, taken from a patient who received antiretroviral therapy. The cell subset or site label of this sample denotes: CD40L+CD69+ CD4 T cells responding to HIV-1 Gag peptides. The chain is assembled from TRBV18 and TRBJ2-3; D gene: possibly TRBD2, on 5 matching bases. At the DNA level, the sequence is TGTGCCAGCTCACAGAGGGCAGATACGCAGTATTTT. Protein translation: CASSQRADTQYF.